This T cell receptor (beta chain) was found in a study of human T cells and chemical hapten exposure. Within the library, unique molecular identifiers were attached to each individual cDNA molecule. TCRdb redid the calling of the RACE reads with MiXCR, one entry per CDR3 protein. The sample holds approximately 80,000 distinct CDR3 sequences; around 7% are singletons and the top ten take roughly 1.5%. V shed 5 bases and J shed 3 bases, with 5 bases lying between them. Germline CDR1 reads MNHEY; CDR2 reads SVGEGT. CDR3 length: 11 residues. Overall study results and limits: Alopecia was present in the donors, so their immune response may differ from healthy people's. PT1 expanded TCR counts correlated positively with patch test score.

The time point: patch test 1, 2 weeks after DPC sensitization. The treatment: therapeutic diphenylcyclopropenone sensitization with weekly scalp DPC. This clonotype has only a few counts. Its antigen is unknown. The sample in question was whole blood, obtained in connection with sensitization to the hapten diphenylcyclopropenone (DPC). J is TRBJ2-7 and V is TRBV6-2 or TRBV6-3; D call uncertain. The receptor comes from a woman in her twenties or thirties with alopecia areata. Some clones in this sample may be carry-over from other donors' samples. CDR3 bases: TGTGCCAGCAGTCCCTACTACGAGCAGTACTTC. Translating it yields CASSPYYEQYF.